Listed here is a single TCR beta chain. This entry comes from a study of technical replicates of blood from a few donors. The CDR3 contains 16 residues. Per germline, CDR1 SEHNR and CDR2 FQNEAQ (reference sequence). V gave up 4 bases and J gave up 7 bases; unmatched junction bases: 9. Libraries were prepared by immunoSEQ multiplex PCR; TCRdb keeps only in-frame clonotypes and omits some of them. In the table there are roughly 80,000 clones, roughly 93% of which are singletons. The receptor comes from a human donor in good health. The material sequenced was T cells isolated from PBMCs. This chain connects TRBV7-9 to TRBJ1-5; 11 bases map to TRBD1. The CDR3 nucleotides read TGTGCCAGCAGCTCCTCCGGGACAGGGGGTGGGCAGCCCCAGCATTTT. This sequence encodes CASSSSGTGGGQPQHF. The whole variable domain, remainder taken from reference TRBV7-9 and TRBJ1-5, is DTGVSQNPRHKITKRGQNVTFRCDPISEHNRLYWYRQTLGQGPEFLTYFQNEAQLEKSRLLSDRFSAERPKGSFSTLEIQRTEQGDSAMYLCASSSSGTGGGQPQHFGDGTRLSIL.